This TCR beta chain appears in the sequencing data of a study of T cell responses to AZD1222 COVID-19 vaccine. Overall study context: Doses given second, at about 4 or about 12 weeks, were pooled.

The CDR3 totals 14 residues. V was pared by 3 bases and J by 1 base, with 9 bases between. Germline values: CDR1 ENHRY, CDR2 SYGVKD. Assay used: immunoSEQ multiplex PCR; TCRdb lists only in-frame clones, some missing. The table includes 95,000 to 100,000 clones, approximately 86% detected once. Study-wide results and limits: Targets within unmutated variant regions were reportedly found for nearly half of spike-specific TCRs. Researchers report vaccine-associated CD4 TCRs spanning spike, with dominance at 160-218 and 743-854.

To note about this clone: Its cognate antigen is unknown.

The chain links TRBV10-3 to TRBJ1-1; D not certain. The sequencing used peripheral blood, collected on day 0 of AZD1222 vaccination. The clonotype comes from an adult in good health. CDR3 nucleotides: TGTGCCATCAGTGAAAGGGTTTCGAACACTGAAGCTTTCTTT. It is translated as CAISERVSNTEAFF.